Following are 2 T cell receptor beta chains from one sample sequenced in a study of beta chain features in type 1 diabetes. As every portion of the isolated RNA was reverse transcribed, the sequencing read expressed TCRB transcripts. Some clones are missing from TCRdb's copy, which holds only in-frame ones; the method was immunoSEQ multiplex PCR. The profile covers about 140,000 clones, with around 7% appearing a single time and 1.4% taken by the ten largest. The specimen was central memory CD4+ T cells from blood. These receptor sequences come from a woman aged 25-40 years in good health.

This clone was observed a few times. CDR3 sequence: CASNPGGGYHEQYF. In DNA, the CDR3 is TGTGCCAGCAACCCGGGAGGGGGGTACCACGAGCAGTACTTC. The gene calls are TRBV7-2 and TRBJ2-7, with 8 bases that match TRBD2. V trimming: 7 bases; J trimming: 5 bases; junction bases outside the gene matches: 10. Germline V gene sequence: CDR1 SGHTA, CDR2 FQGNSA. The CDR3 contains 14 residues.

The V gene is TRBV10-3, the J gene TRBJ1-5; 8 bases align to TRBD1. The germline CDR1 and CDR2 sequences are ENHRY and SYGVKD. The CDR3 covers 13 residues. The V gene end was trimmed by 6 bases and the J gene end by 9 bases; junction bases not matched to a gene: 7. Here the CDR3 reads CAIRTGEGAPQHF. DNA of the CDR3: TGTGCCATCAGGACAGGGGAGGGAGCGCCCCAGCATTTT.